This T cell receptor beta chain stems from a study of vaccination and CD4 T cells after COVID-19. Notes on the study in general: Relatively few convalescent patients were studied, without early post-infection timepoints.

The Oncomine TCR Beta short-read assay was what sequenced the DNA obtained from cultured CD4+ T cells. TCRdb passed the PCR reads through MiXCR, listing each CDR3 protein once. The data hold about 14,000 distinct CDR3 sequences, with roughly 29% observed a single time. Treatment noted: approximately 10-day PBMC culture with coronavirus spike peptide pools or control peptides (ViraFEST assay). Negative nucleocapsid antibodies before and after vaccination showed no prior SARS-CoV-2 infection in healthy vaccine recipients. The CDR3 is made up of 17 amino acids. Per germline, CDR1 SGDLS and CDR2 YYNGEE. V was trimmed by 0 bases and J by 3 bases, leaving 17 bases between them. A word on this clonotype: Antigen specificity is unknown.

This clonotype was obtained from a human donor who received a COVID-19 vaccine. The rearrangement links TRBV9 to TRBJ2-3, with unresolved D. Sequenced here: CD4+ T cells from blood, cultured in vitro, sampled before SARS-CoV-2 vaccination. CDR3 DNA: TGTGCCAGCAGCGTAGAGGGCACTCGCTTTGGGACAGATACGCAGTATTTT. Translating it yields CASSVEGTRFGTDTQYF.